The 21 T cell receptor beta chains below all came from one sample that was sequenced in a study of memory CD4+ T cells and cytomegalovirus serostatus. Single viable CD3+CD4+CD8-CD45RO+ cells were sorted as the memory CD4+ T cells. Sequenced by immunoSEQ multiplex PCR; TCRdb stores in-frame clones only, minus some. The table shows about 41,000 clones, with about 76% occurring only once. Sequencing was carried out using memory CD4+ T cells from blood. These receptors all stem from an adult in good health and CMV-seronegative.

The V gene is TRBV6-6, the J gene TRBJ1-2; D remains ambiguous. The V gene's germline CDR1 is MNHNY and CDR2 SVGAGI (reference sequence). This CDR3 is 13 amino acids long. V was trimmed by 2 bases and J by 2 bases, leaving 6 bases between them. CDR3 protein: CASSYDRNYGYTF. The DNA for the CDR3 is TGTGCCAGCAGTTACGACCGGAACTATGGCTACACCTTC.

The chain is built from TRBV19 and TRBJ1-3, with 7 bases aligning to TRBD1. The germline V gene encodes CDR1 LNHDA and CDR2 SQIVND (reference sequence). After removal of 3 bases from V and 3 bases from J, the junction contained 5 bases not matched to a gene. The CDR3 runs 15 residues. The CDR3 DNA sequence: TGTGCCAGTAGTATGAAGACAGGGCTTGGAAACACCATATATTTT. Encoded protein: CASSMKTGLGNTIYF. Filled out from reference TRBV19 and TRBJ1-3, the complete variable domain reads DGGITQSPKYLFRKEGQNVTLSCEQNLNHDAMYWYRQDPGQGLRLIYYSQIVNDFQKGDIAEGYSVSREKKESFPLTVTSAQKNPTAFYLCASSMKTGLGNTIYFGEGSWLTVV.

The V gene is TRBV7-8, the J gene TRBJ2-1; D ambiguous. The CDR3 sequence is 15 residues long. Deletions cut 7 bases from V and 6 bases from J, with 19 bases between. Germline CDR1 is SGHVS and CDR2 is FQNEAQ. The CDR3 bases are TGTGCCAGCACCCGTGGGCTCTTTCCCCCCAATGAGCAGTTCTTC. As protein: CASTRGLFPPNEQFF. The full variable domain, completed using reference TRBV7-8 and TRBJ2-1, is GAGVSQSPRYKVAKRGQDVALRCDPISGHVSLFWYQQALGQGPEFLTYFQNEAQLDKSGLPSDRFFAERPEGSVSTLKIQRTQQEDSAVYLCASTRGLFPPNEQFFGPGTRLTVL.

In this sample, this clone turned up once. The J gene is TRBJ1-2, the V gene TRBV7-9, with D possibly being TRBD1 (5 bases). With 5 bases removed from V and 4 bases from J, the gap between germline ends came to 17 bases. This CDR3 region has 15 residues. Germline assignment: CDR1 SEHNR and CDR2 FQNEAQ (reference sequence). CDR3 nucleotide sequence: TGTGCCAGCAGCGCCGCGGACAAGCCCACCTATGGCTACACCTTC. This sequence encodes CASSAADKPTYGYTF. The full variable domain, completed using reference TRBV7-9 and TRBJ1-2, is DTGVSQNPRHKITKRGQNVTFRCDPISEHNRLYWYRQTLGQGPEFLTYFQNEAQLEKSRLLSDRFSAERPKGSFSTLEIQRTEQGDSAMYLCASSAADKPTYGYTFGSGTRLTVV.

In this sample, this clone turned up once. The chain joins TRBV10-3 to TRBJ1-2; the D gene is possibly TRBD1 (6 bases). Trimming removed 8 bases from V and 3 bases from J, with 10 bases in between. The CDR3 consists of 12 residues. Germline CDR1 is ENHRY and CDR2 is SYGVKD. In DNA, the CDR3 is TGTGCCATCGGACAGTCTTACTATGGCTACACCTTC. Its protein product is CAIGQSYYGYTF.

The J gene is TRBJ2-2, the V gene TRBV11-3; TRBD1 might be the D (6 bases). Trimming took off 1 base at V and 4 bases at J, with 13 bases between the two ends. The CDR3 extends over 16 amino acids. CDR1 and CDR2 (germline): SGHNT, YENEEA. The CDR3 nucleotides read TGTGCCAGCAGCTTAGGATTACAGGGTGCCACCGGGGAGCTGTTTTTT. Its translation: CASSLGLQGATGELFF.

J is TRBJ2-5 and V is TRBV5-1; the D gene is possibly TRBD2 (6 bases). Deletions cut 4 bases from V and 2 bases from J, with 12 bases between. This CDR3 is built from 14 residues. Germline V gene data show CDR1 as SGHRS and CDR2 as YFSETQ. The CDR3 nucleotides are TGCGCCAGCAGCGGAGGGGAGAATCAAGAGACCCAGTACTTC. Protein: CASSGGENQETQYF.

The chain has TRBV7-2 and TRBJ1-2, with 9 positions matching TRBD1. With V trimmed by 6 bases and J by 8 bases, 10 bases remained unmatched. CDR3 length: 14 residues. Germline-derived CDR1 and CDR2 are SGHTA and FQGNSA. The CDR3: CASSRTGTGLGYTF. The CDR3 DNA reads TGTGCCAGCAGTCGTACCGGGACAGGGCTGGGCTACACCTTC.

A single count supports this clone. The chain uses TRBV15 and TRBJ2-7; 7 positions agree with TRBD1. Germline-derived CDR1 and CDR2 are LNHNV and YYDKDF (reference sequence). The CDR3 runs 18 residues. Trimming took 0 bases from V and 2 from J; bases not matched to a gene: 13. CDR3 residues: CATSRETGGKGAAYEQYF. The CDR3 DNA follows: TGTGCCACCAGCAGAGAAACGGGTGGAAAGGGGGCCGCCTACGAGCAGTACTTC. The complete variable domain, with remaining parts taken from reference TRBV15 and TRBJ2-7, reads DAMVIQNPRYQVTQFGKPVTLSCSQTLNHNVMYWYQQKSSQAPKLLFHYYDKDFNNEADTPDNFQSRRPNTSFCFLDIRSPGLGDTAMYLCATSRETGGKGAAYEQYFGPGTRLTVT.

The V call is TRBV7-9, the J call TRBJ1-1, with TRBD1 identical over 9 bases. Looked up from germline, CDR1 is SEHNR and CDR2 is FQNEAQ (reference sequence). The CDR3 spans 16 residues. V lost 4 bases to trimming and J lost 3 bases; unmatched junction nucleotides: 9. This CDR3 is CASSSLPGQGYTEAFF. Written as DNA, the CDR3 is TGTGCCAGCAGCTCTCTACCGGGACAGGGTTACACTGAAGCTTTCTTT. Full variable domain (missing parts from reference TRBV7-9 and TRBJ1-1): DTGVSQNPRHKITKRGQNVTFRCDPISEHNRLYWYRQTLGQGPEFLTYFQNEAQLEKSRLLSDRFSAERPKGSFSTLEIQRTEQGDSAMYLCASSSLPGQGYTEAFFGQGTRLTVV.

This clone qualifies as medium-sized. The rearrangement links TRBV19 to TRBJ2-1; D may be TRBD1 or TRBD2 (5 bases each). The CDR3 length is 15 residues. Germline V gene lookup returns CDR1 LNHDA and CDR2 SQIVND (reference sequence). Trimming took off 5 bases at V and 2 bases at J, with 13 bases between the two ends. CDR3 DNA: TGTGCCAGTAGTCCCACCGGGACGGCCTACAATGAGCAGTTCTTC. Encoded protein: CASSPTGTAYNEQFF. The whole variable domain, remainder taken from reference TRBV19 and TRBJ2-1, is DGGITQSPKYLFRKEGQNVTLSCEQNLNHDAMYWYRQDPGQGLRLIYYSQIVNDFQKGDIAEGYSVSREKKESFPLTVTSAQKNPTAFYLCASSPTGTAYNEQFFGPGTRLTVL.

The genes are TRBV11-2 and TRBJ1-3; a weak D match, TRBD1 (5 bases). Germline CDR1 is SGHAT and CDR2 is FQNNGV. The V gene lost 1 base and the J gene lost 4 bases, with 23 bases spanning the gap. The length of the CDR3 is 19 residues. This chain's CDR3 is CASSLVGLSGRTEGNTIYF. The CDR3, as DNA: TGTGCCAGCAGCTTAGTAGGCCTCTCAGGGAGGACGGAGGGAAACACCATATATTTT.

The rearrangement uses TRBV2 and TRBJ1-2, with no clear D. The CDR3 length is 14 residues. Deletions cut 7 bases from V and 2 bases from J, with 14 bases between. Germline assignment: CDR1 SNHLY and CDR2 FYNNEI. The CDR3 here is CASINQARNYGYTF. In DNA form, the CDR3 reads TGTGCCAGCATAAACCAGGCCAGGAACTATGGCTACACCTTC.

This clone appeared a single time. This chain uses TRBV7-2 with TRBJ2-1; no firm D call. The V and J ends lost 5 bases and 5 bases respectively, with 22 bases between them. The CDR3 is 17 residues long. CDR1 SGHTA and CDR2 FQGNSA come from the germline V gene. The CDR3 is CASSLRISAGRDNEQFF. CDR3 coding DNA: TGTGCCAGCAGCCTCCGAATTTCGGCCGGGCGAGACAATGAGCAGTTCTTC.

The rearrangement uses TRBV10-3 and TRBJ1-1, with D perhaps matching TRBD1 (6 bases). Germline CDR1 is ENHRY and CDR2 is SYGVKD. CDR3 length: 16 residues. V was pared by 4 bases and J by 2 bases, with 17 bases between. DNA of the CDR3: TGTGCCATCAGTGCTTCGGAACAGGGAGTCAACACTGAAGCTTTCTTT. Amino acids: CAISASEQGVNTEAFF.

The chain couples TRBV19 to TRBJ1-5; D possibly corresponds to TRBD1 (5 bases). CDR1 and CDR2 (germline): LNHDA, SQIVND (reference sequence). Trimming pared 6 bases from V and 2 bases from J, leaving 14 bases between. The CDR3 has 15 amino acids. The DNA for the CDR3 is TGTGCCAGTAGCCCGACAGCGACGCGCAATCAGCCCCAGCATTTT. This sequence encodes CASSPTATRNQPQHF.

The chain carries TRBV9 and TRBJ2-1, with unresolved D. CDR1 and CDR2 (germline): SGDLS, YYNGEE. The CDR3 is 13 amino acids. With 0 bases removed from V and 6 bases from J, the gap between germline ends came to 7 bases. The CDR3 is CASSVALTNEQFF. For the CDR3, the DNA is TGTGCCAGCAGCGTAGCCCTAACCAATGAGCAGTTCTTC.

V and J are TRBV6-5 and TRBJ1-1; D gene uncertain. The CDR3 spans 13 residues. With 2 bases removed from V and 5 bases from J, the gap between germline ends came to 9 bases. Germline CDR1 reads MNHEY; CDR2 reads SVGAGI. The CDR3 here is CASSYREGTEAFF. In DNA form, the CDR3 reads TGTGCCAGCAGTTACAGGGAGGGAACTGAAGCTTTCTTT.

The chain joins TRBV5-4 to TRBJ2-7; perhaps TRBD2 as D (6 bases). Germline CDR1 SGHNT, CDR2 YYREEE (reference sequence). This CDR3 contains 15 residues. Trimming cost V 4 bases and J 0 bases, with 14 bases left between them. The CDR3 bases are TGTGCCAGCAGCGCGGGGAGGACAAGCTCCTACGAGCAGTACTTC. As protein: CASSAGRTSSYEQYF.

The CDR3 nucleotides are TGTGCCAGCAGCCTTCAAACAAGCTCTGGGGCCAACGTCCTGACTTTC. It codes for CASSLQTSSGANVLTF. V is TRBV5-6 and J is TRBJ2-6, with D unclear. V lost 4 bases, J lost 0 bases, and 11 bases lay in between. This CDR3 spans 16 amino acids. Germline CDR1 and CDR2: SGHDT and YYEEEE.

The chain employs TRBV4-1 and TRBJ2-5; D perhaps matches TRBD2 (5 bases). Trimming pared 0 bases from V and 7 bases from J, leaving 24 bases between. The germline V gene encodes CDR1 MGHRA and CDR2 YSYEKL. CDR3 length: 18 residues. CDR3 DNA sequence: TGCGCCAGCAGCCAAGAGCCCACGCCTCGGGGTAGGGTGGGGACCCAGTACTTC. It encodes CASSQEPTPRGRVGTQYF.